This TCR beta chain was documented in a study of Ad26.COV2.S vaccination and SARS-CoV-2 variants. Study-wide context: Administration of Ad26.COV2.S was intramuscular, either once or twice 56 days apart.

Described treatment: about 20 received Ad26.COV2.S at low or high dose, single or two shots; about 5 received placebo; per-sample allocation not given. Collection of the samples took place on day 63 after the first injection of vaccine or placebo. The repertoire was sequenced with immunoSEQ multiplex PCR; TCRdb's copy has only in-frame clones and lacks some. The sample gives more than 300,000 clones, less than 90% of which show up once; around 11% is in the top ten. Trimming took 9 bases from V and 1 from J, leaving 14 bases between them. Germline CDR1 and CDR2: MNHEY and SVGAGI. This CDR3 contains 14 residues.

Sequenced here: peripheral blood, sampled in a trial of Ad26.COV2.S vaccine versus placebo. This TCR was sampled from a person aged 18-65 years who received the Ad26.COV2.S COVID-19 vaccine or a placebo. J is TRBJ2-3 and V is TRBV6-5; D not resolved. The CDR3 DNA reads TGTGCCAGTCGACTGCTCACCCGCACAGATACGCAGTATTTT. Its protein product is CASRLLTRTDTQYF.